The rows below give T cell receptor beta chains drawn from one sample of a study of T cells in Graves' hyperthyroidism and ophthalmopathy. Each CDR3 protein gets one entry after TCRdb re-called the multiplex PCR reads with MiXCR. The sample lists roughly 710,000 distinct CDR3 sequences, just over 35% occurring once. Sequenced sample: blood. These TCRs come from a middle-aged woman with Graves' hyperthyroidism. Each CDR3 is given with its conserved first and last residue. Fields, in order: clone size, D gene, V gene, J gene, CDR3 protein, CDR3 DNA. A D gene is named only where the DNA matches it firmly. Size is stated for part of the rows, as once, few or many counts, or as a class when the clone is expanded.

>.|TRBD1|TRBV10-3|TRBJ2-7
CAIRRQGMREQYF
TGTGCCATCAGGAGACAGGGGATGAGGGAGCAGTACTTC
>once|TRBD1|TRBV10-3|TRBJ1-1
CAIREQGGNTEAFF
TGTGCCATCAGGGAACAGGGGGGGAACACTGAAGCTTTCTTT
>many|TRBD2|TRBV15|TRBJ2-5
CATSRDPLAGPVETQYF
TGTGCCACCAGCAGAGATCCACTAGCGGGGCCGGTCGAGACCCAGTACTTC
>few|TRBD1|TRBV10-3|TRBJ2-3
CAIMGTGSADTQYF
TGTGCCATCATGGGGACAGGGTCGGCAGATACGCAGTATTTT
>.|.|TRBV7-2|TRBJ2-2
CASSHPGKNTGELFF
TGTGCCAGCAGCCATCCCGGGAAAAACACCGGGGAGCTGTTTTTT
>many|.|TRBV7-8|TRBJ1-5
CASSFGVGSPPQHF
TGTGCCAGCAGCTTTGGGGTGGGCTCCCCTCCCCAGCATTTT
>few|.|TRBV12-3/TRBV12-4|TRBJ2-7
CASTNYTGYSYEQYF
TGTGCCAGCACAAACTACACAGGGTACTCCTACGAGCAGTACTTC
>.|.|TRBV19|TRBJ2-2
CASMWGPTNTGELLF
TGTGCCAGTATGTGGGGCCCCACGAACACCGGGGAGCTGCTTTTT
>few|TRBD2|TRBV20-1|TRBJ2-5
CSARTGLAGKETQYF
TGCAGTGCTAGAACGGGGCTAGCGGGGAAAGAGACCCAGTACTTC
>.|.|TRBV2|TRBJ1-6
CASSEKFQGAGSPLHF
TGTGCCAGCAGTGAAAAATTTCAGGGCGCGGGATCACCCCTCCACTTT
>.|.|TRBV6-1|TRBJ1-4
CASSEKGEWRANEKLFF
TGTGCCAGCAGTGAAAAAGGGGAGTGGCGGGCTAATGAAAAACTGTTTTTT
>few|TRBD1|TRBV6-5|TRBJ2-7
CASKAGGYSYEQYF
TGTGCCAGCAAAGCAGGGGGTTACTCCTACGAGCAGTACTTC
>.|TRBD2|TRBV6-5|TRBJ2-3
CASSYSASGYTDTQYF
TGTGCCAGCAGTTACTCGGCTAGCGGGTACACAGATACGCAGTATTTT
>few|TRBD2|TRBV5-1|TRBJ2-3
CASRPGTSVDTQYF
TGCGCCAGCAGACCCGGGACTAGCGTGGATACGCAGTATTTT
>many|.|TRBV19|TRBJ1-2
CASTLDSVNYGYTF
TGTGCCAGTACCCTCGACAGCGTTAACTATGGCTACACCTTC
>.|.|TRBV20-1|TRBJ2-5
CSASSGLVDTQYF
TGCAGTGCCAGTTCGGGGCTGGTAGATACGCAGTACTTC
>few|.|TRBV12-3/TRBV12-4|TRBJ2-5
CASSLAFRGSGETQYF
TGTGCCAGCAGTTTGGCCTTTAGGGGGAGTGGGGAGACCCAGTACTTC
>many|.|TRBV9|TRBJ1-1
CASSVDMREAFF
TGTGCCAGCAGCGTAGACATGCGAGAAGCTTTCTTT
>many|.|TRBV24-1|TRBJ2-7
CATSAQSEQYF
TGTGCCACCAGCGCACAAAGCGAGCAGTACTTC
>.|.|TRBV4-3|TRBJ1-4
CASSQDDGGNEKLFF
TGCGCCAGCAGCCAAGATGACGGGGGGAATGAAAAACTGTTTTTT
>.|TRBD2|TRBV6-5|TRBJ2-7
CASSHSGGNYEQYF
TGTGCCAGCAGTCACAGCGGGGGAAACTACGAGCAGTACTTC
>.|.|TRBV4-3|TRBJ1-2
CASGTVANYGYTF
TGCGCCAGCGGAACAGTAGCTAACTATGGCTACACCTTC
>many|.|TRBV7-8|TRBJ2-2
CALRTTGTGELFF
TGTGCCCTGAGAACTACAGGGACCGGGGAGCTGTTTTTT
>many|TRBD2|TRBV6-5|TRBJ2-7
CASSSQREGYEQYF
TGTGCCAGCAGTTCCCAGCGGGAGGGCTACGAGCAGTACTTC
>.|.|TRBV24-1|TRBJ1-5
CATSGTTGDQPQHF
TGTGCCACCAGTGGGACGACAGGCGATCAGCCCCAGCATTTT
>.|.|TRBV7-9|TRBJ1-1
CASSSGVAEAFF
TGTGCCAGCAGCTCAGGTGTGGCGGAAGCTTTCTTT
>.|.|TRBV6-5|TRBJ1-3
CASSSPRDSGNTIYF
TGTGCCAGCAGTTCGCCGAGGGACTCTGGAAACACCATATATTTT
>.|.|TRBV10-1|TRBJ2-7
CASSETKGFYEQYF
TGCGCCAGCAGTGAGACGAAGGGATTCTACGAGCAGTACTTC
>.|.|TRBV7-9|TRBJ1-3
CASSLALGASSGNTIYF
TGTGCCAGCAGCTTAGCGCTGGGGGCTTCCTCTGGAAACACCATATATTTT
>.|.|TRBV7-2|TRBJ1-4
CASSEDLHLEKLFF
TGTGCCAGCAGCGAGGACTTACACCTCGAAAAACTGTTTTTT
>.|TRBD1|TRBV10-3|TRBJ2-6
CATGQGAAGANVLTF
TGTGCCACGGGACAGGGCGCCGCTGGGGCCAACGTCCTGACTTTC
>many|.|TRBV6-5|TRBJ1-2
CASSYDSHYGYTF
TGTGCCAGCAGTTACGACAGCCACTATGGCTACACCTTC
>.|TRBD2|TRBV20-1|TRBJ2-7
CSARPVRTSGHSYEQYF
TGCAGTGCTAGACCCGTCCGGACTAGCGGTCACTCCTACGAGCAGTACTTC
>.|.|TRBV4-1|TRBJ1-3
CASSQGHSNTIYF
TGCGCCAGCAGCCAAGGACACTCTAACACCATATATTTT
>.|TRBD1|TRBV10-3|TRBJ1-5
CAISEPGQGDQPQHF
TGTGCCATCAGTGAACCGGGACAGGGTGATCAGCCCCAGCATTTT